This T cell receptor beta chain derives from a study of blood T cell repertoires in COVID-19. About the research overall: Sample material is recorded as cDNA or gDNA derived from T cells, B-cell-depleted T cells, or PBMCs.

Clones were sequenced by immunoSEQ multiplex PCR, and TCRdb holds only the in-frame ones, with some missing. Found here are 150,000 to 200,000 clones, roughly 77% of them singletons; the top ten hold about 11%. Trimming stripped 0 bases from V and 3 bases from J, with 14 bases between. Germline V gene sequence: CDR1 LNHNV, CDR2 YYDKDF (reference sequence). This CDR3 has 16 amino acids. This receptor was identified in a human donor in a cohort sampled during active COVID-19. The chain is built from TRBV15 and TRBJ1-2; weak D call: TRBD1 (6 bases). The sequencing input was peripheral blood. The CDR3 region has the DNA TGTGCCACCAGCAGAGATCCGGGAACAGGGCACTATGGCTACACCTTC. Protein sequence: CATSRDPGTGHYGYTF.